Detailed here is one TCR beta chain. Its antigen is not identified. These data originate in a study of cytomegalovirus exposure and HLA in healthy donors. The table came from immunoSEQ multiplex PCR; TCRdb's copy has only in-frame clones and leaves some out. The sample contains over 100,000 clones, about 95% of which appear only once. The CDR3 is 12 residues long. Germline CDR1 is SNHLY and CDR2 is FYNNEI. The V and J ends lost 6 bases and 2 bases respectively, with 8 bases between them. Study-wide findings and caveats: It was reported that the classifier diagnosed cytomegalovirus status with high specificity and sensitivity in both the original and validation cohorts. The TCR clusters that emerged in the first cohort tended, a later analysis found, to co-occur in the 110 or so validation repertoires.

The chain has TRBV2 and TRBJ2-7; tentative D call: TRBD2 (5 bases). The sample taken for sequencing was PBMCs. The source of this sequence is a woman aged 18 to 35 in good health and CMV-seronegative. CDR3: CASRGSPYEQYF. In nucleotides, the CDR3 is TGTGCCAGCAGGGGGAGTCCCTACGAGCAGTACTTC. The full variable domain, its missing parts supplied by reference TRBV2 and TRBJ2-7, is EPEVTQTPSHQVTQMGQEVILRCVPISNHLYFYWYRQILGQKVEFLVSFYNNEISEKSEIFDDQFSVERPDGSNFTLKIRSTKLEDSAMYFCASRGSPYEQYFGPGTRLTVT.